The clone carrying this TCR beta chain appeared many times. Its cognate antigen is unknown. The data belong to a study of regulatory T cells in long-lasting Graves disease. The study's findings and limits: Persistent disease was characterized by preferential usage of TRBV28, TRBJ1-2 and TRBJ2-5.

The germline gives CDR1 LGHDT, CDR2 YNNKEL (reference sequence). With V trimmed by 4 bases and J by 1 base, 4 bases remained unmatched. This CDR3 is built from 17 residues. TCR beta libraries were built with iRepertoire HTBI primers and Arm-PCR of CDR3 regions. TCRdb reanalysed the multiplex PCR reads using MiXCR and keeps one entry per CDR3 protein. The repertoire includes about 400,000 distinct CDR3 sequences, about 14% of them detected once, and 20% to 25% sits in the top ten. Time point meaning: newly diagnosed GD, antithyroid drugs for less than 3 months. Extracted PBMC RNA gave rise to the TCR library. Patients with Graves' disease were diagnosed by American Thyroid Association guidelines.

The sequenced sample was peripheral blood mononuclear cells (PBMCs), obtained at new diagnosis, from a patient treated with antithyroid drugs. The TCR sequence derives from a female donor with Graves disease. The V and J genes are TRBV3-1 and TRBJ2-1, with 13 bases that match TRBD2. The CDR3: CASSRTSGRRSYNEQFF. CDR3 nucleotide sequence: TGTGCCAGCAGCCGGACTAGCGGGAGAAGGTCCTACAATGAGCAGTTCTTC.